Detailed here is one TCR beta chain. The sample comes from a study of control samples from healthy donors and cancer patients. Only in-frame clones appear in the TCRdb table, and some are missing; sequencing was by immunoSEQ multiplex PCR. The sample contains 150,000 or so clones, about 91% of which appear only once. The CDR3 is 12 residues long. Germline V gene data show CDR1 as MNHEY and CDR2 as SVGAGI. The V and J ends lost 2 bases and 7 bases respectively, with 8 bases between them. Sequencing used blood. This chain connects TRBV6-5 to TRBJ1-2; D uncertain. This clonotype was sampled from a woman in her thirties in good health. DNA for the CDR3: TGTGCCAGCAGTTACCTCCGGGGTGGCTACACCTTC. This translates into CASSYLRGGYTF.